The entry below describes one T cell receptor beta chain. Its antigen is not yet known. Within one base of it there is no much larger clone, and no base qualities were kept. This specimen comes from a study of blood T cell repertoires in COVID-19 (TCRdb year 2020). Broadly, across the study: Samples from collaborators originated in the United States, Italy and Spain and spanned both the acute and convalescent phases of COVID-19. Deeply sampled blood TCRbeta repertoires from subjects exposed to, actively infected with, or recovered from COVID-19 were included in the dataset. HLA class I and class II types, where available, came from metadata supplied by the sample provider rather than from assay-based typing. The repertoires were made available in a free public database intended to serve as a resource for research on the immune response to SARS-CoV-2. The material from the prospective study consisted of cDNA or gDNA derived from T cells, B-cell-depleted T cells, or PBMCs. The sample metadata nearly always contained a de-identified subject ID, COVID-19 status, age in years and sex. Samples were obtained from the ongoing ImmuneRACE study (first 160 participants) and from about 1,300 subjects provided by 6 global collaborators. Study-wide conclusions, independent of this receptor: Clinical and demographic metadata were provided uncurated, with the amount varying by source and participant.

From a lookup of the germline V gene, CDR1 and CDR2 are SGHTA and FQGTGA. At the junction V is shortened by 5 bases and J by 7 bases; bases outside the gene matches: 7. The CDR3 starts with the cysteine, ends with the phenylalanine, and has 14 residues. The read is trimmed to its CDR3 DNA, 42 bases read in frame from base 1. In the prospective study, participants were about 18 to 95 years old, resided in fewer than 25 geographic areas of the United States, and were enrolled through a virtual design. In the prospective study, participants were assigned to cohorts based on the clinical history participants reported in a screening survey and a study questionnaire. ImmuneRACE Cohort 3 recovered participants were defined by two consecutive negative NP/OP PCR tests, healthcare professional clearance, or symptom resolution. In the prospective study, whole blood, serum and a nasopharyngeal or oropharyngeal swab were collected from each participant by mobile phlebotomists. Prospective study participants could optionally give additional blood draws and questionnaires over an approximately two-month period. Before DNA extraction, prospective study blood samples were shipped either frozen or at room temperature.

The immunoSEQ Assay, a bias-controlled multiplex PCR, was used to amplify TCRbeta CDR3 regions from genomic DNA. Concerning the study's data processing: Within the assay, amplification of reference gene primers was used to estimate how many nucleated cells each sample contained. Sequence reads were collapsed and filtered to measure the absolute abundance of every unique TCRbeta CDR3 rearrangement. For each sample, productive Simpson clonality was calculated by taking the square root of Simpson's diversity index across productive rearrangements. TCRdb stores this immuneACCESS table with in-frame sequences only. Part of the clones is absent; in the studies checked, under half of the shortfall reflects unresolved V genes, and no reason is known for the rest. V and J calls and clone size are given by that table; D and trimming were obtained from the DNA. The sample records roughly 220,000 clones, approximately 82% of which are singletons. About 15% of the sample is in the top ten clones.

The sequence was obtained from a man aged 35 to 55 who had recovered from COVID-19. The rearrangement joined TRBV7-3 to TRBJ2-1; TRBD2 aligns with 8 central bases. The specimen sequenced was PBMCs or T cells enriched from blood (not recorded which). CDR3 loop: CASSPTREGNEQFF. The nucleotides read TGTGCCAGCAGCCCCACACGGGAGGGAAATGAGCAGTTCTTC.